Only a few counts were recorded for the clone carrying this TCR beta chain. The germline gives CDR1 MDHEN, CDR2 SYDVKM. This CDR3 has 13 amino acids. V was trimmed by 8 bases and J by 0 bases, leaving 8 bases between them. Separate cDNA molecules each had unique molecular identifiers attached to them. TCRdb independently ran MiXCR on the 5' RACE reads; one entry per CDR3 protein. This sample carries tens of thousands of distinct CDR3 sequences, around 13% of them seen once, and the ten largest clones take 5% to 7%. This entry belongs to a study of early T cells in non-severe SARS-CoV-2 infection. Whole-study context: Sequencing of bulk RNA from unsorted whole blood was done, without chain pairing.

The chain recombines TRBV28 with TRBJ1-5; D is unclear. Sequencing used whole blood. The receptor was isolated from an adult who was a healthcare worker with PCR-confirmed SARS-CoV-2 infection or an uninfected control (not recorded which). The CDR3 loop is CASDWYSNQPQHF. The CDR3 DNA reads TGTGCCAGCGATTGGTATAGCAATCAGCCCCAGCATTTT. The whole variable domain, filled in from reference TRBV28 and TRBJ1-5, reads DVKVTQSSRYLVKRTGEKVFLECVQDMDHENMFWYRQDPGLGLRLIYFSYDVKMKEKGDIPEGYSVSREKKERFSLILESASTNQTSMYLCASDWYSNQPQHFGDGTRLSIL.